These T cell receptor beta chains were read from a single sample in a study of T cell repertoires in cytomegalovirus infection. Which antigens these TCRs recognize remains unknown. Each CDR3 protein gets one entry after TCRdb re-called the reads with MiXCR. The table has roughly 500,000 distinct CDR3 sequences, about two fifths seen once. The material was cultured PBMCs, obtained from culture after CMV antigen stimulation. These receptors originate from a human donor in good health (CMV status not recorded). Some clones in this sample may be carry-over from other donors' samples. Both conserved end residues are part of each CDR3. The order of the fields is CDR3 length, D gene, J gene, clone size, V gene, CDR3 protein, CDR3 DNA. A D gene is named only where the DNA matches it firmly. Some rows mark clone size as missing; the rest say once, few, many or name a class of expanded clone.

17	-	TRBJ2-1	-	TRBV6-6	CASSYRGPTSSYNEQFF	TGTGCCAGCAGTTACCGCGGGCCCACGAGCTCCTACAATGAGCAGTTCTTC
15	-	TRBJ1-1	-	TRBV6-2/TRBV6-3	CASREPGLKNTEAFF	TGTGCCAGCAGGGAGCCGGGACTGAAGAACACTGAAGCTTTCTTT
14	-	TRBJ1-2	-	TRBV6-6	CASRRRDGFYGYTF	TGTGCCAGCAGAAGAAGGGACGGGTTTTACGGCTACACCTTC
15	-	TRBJ1-1	-	TRBV5-4	CASSTYKREQGEAFF	TGTGCCAGCAGCACGTACAAGCGGGAACAGGGTGAAGCTTTCTTT
15	-	TRBJ2-1	-	TRBV20-1	CSARDAPRSYNEQFF	TGCAGTGCTAGAGATGCCCCTAGATCCTACAATGAGCAGTTCTTC
12	-	TRBJ1-2	few	TRBV7-9	CASSSGTVSYTF	TGTGCCAGCAGCTCGGGAACAGTTAGCTACACCTTC
15	-	TRBJ2-7	few	TRBV7-6	CASSPLPGGTYEQYF	TGTGCCAGCAGCCCCCTCCCAGGCGGGACCTACGAGCAGTACTTC
17	-	TRBJ2-4	-	TRBV7-2	CASSPPRQVLAKNIQYF	TGTGCCAGCAGCCCGCCCCGACAGGTCCTAGCCAAAAACATTCAGTACTTC
17	-	TRBJ1-3	few	TRBV4-1	CASSQIGRSISGNTIYF	TGCGCCAGCAGCCAAATAGGACGTAGTATCTCTGGAAACACCATATATTTT
16	TRBD1	TRBJ2-3	-	TRBV20-1	CSAVRSTGAFTDTQYF	TGCAGTGCCGTTCGGTCGACAGGGGCCTTCACAGATACGCAGTATTTT
13	-	TRBJ1-2	-	TRBV20-1	CSAREDSDYCYTF	TGCAGTGCTAGAGAGGACAGCGATTATTGCTACACCTTC
16	-	TRBJ1-3	-	TRBV23-1	CASSQSDSPDRNTIYF	TGCGCCAGCAGTCAATCAGACAGCCCTGACCGAAACACCATATATTTT
13	TRBD1	TRBJ1-2	many	TRBV7-2	CASSPGQGYGYTF	TGTGCCAGCAGCCCGGGACAGGGCTATGGCTACACCTTC
16	TRBD2	TRBJ2-3	-	TRBV3-1	CASSPGGSGVRDTQYF	TGTGCCAGCAGCCCCGGGGGTAGCGGGGTGCGGGATACGCAGTATTTT
16	TRBD2	TRBJ2-1	-	TRBV7-8	CASSPRERASGYEQFF	TGTGCCAGCAGCCCCCGGGAAAGGGCTAGCGGGTATGAGCAGTTCTTC
15	-	TRBJ2-5	-	TRBV5-1	CASSRSEGEQETQYF	TGCGCCAGCAGCAGATCGGAGGGGGAACAAGAGACCCAGTACTTC
14	-	TRBJ2-3	-	TRBV7-9	CASSLAGLMDTQYF	TGTGCCAGCAGCTTAGCAGGATTAATGGATACGCAGTATTTT
17	-	TRBJ2-3	-	TRBV4-1	CASSPLPRLGLTDTQYF	TGCGCCAGCAGCCCCTTACCCAGACTAGGTCTCACAGATACGCAGTATTTT
12	TRBD1	TRBJ2-5	-	TRBV27	CASRRQGETQYF	TGTGCCAGCAGGCGACAGGGAGAGACCCAGTACTTC
14	-	TRBJ2-3	-	TRBV7-2	CASSPSMSTDTQYF	TGTGCCAGCAGCCCGAGTATGAGCACAGATACGCAGTATTTT
14	-	TRBJ1-3	-	TRBV7-2	CASSFTGLGNTIYF	TGTGCCAGCAGCTTTACAGGGCTAGGAAACACCATATATTTT
13	-	TRBJ1-1	few	TRBV10-3	CAISAQGNTEAFF	TGTGCCATCAGTGCTCAGGGCAACACTGAAGCTTTCTTT
18	-	TRBJ1-1	few	TRBV7-9	CASSLRPGLPHENTEAFF	TGTGCCAGCAGCTTAAGGCCAGGTCTGCCGCATGAGAACACTGAAGCTTTCTTT
14	-	TRBJ2-2	-	TRBV5-1	CASSTGGNTGELFF	TGCGCCAGCAGCACGGGCGGTAACACCGGGGAGCTGTTTTTT
16	TRBD1	TRBJ2-1	few	TRBV6-8	CASSYSLLTGGNEQFF	TGTGCCAGCAGTTACTCTCTTCTTACAGGGGGCAATGAGCAGTTCTTC
13	-	TRBJ2-5	few	TRBV7-2	CASSSKTLETQYF	TGTGCCAGCAGCTCCAAGACCTTAGAGACCCAGTACTTC
17	TRBD2	TRBJ2-2	-	TRBV6-1	CASSERLAGMGTGELFF	TGTGCCAGCAGTGAACGGCTAGCGGGAATGGGCACCGGGGAGCTGTTTTTT
14	-	TRBJ1-5	-	TRBV6-1	CASSEDGRVEPQHF	TGTGCCAGCAGTGAAGACGGCAGGGTGGAGCCCCAGCATTTT
16	TRBD2	TRBJ2-7	-	TRBV7-2	CASSLVGGGLTYEQYF	TGTGCCAGCAGCTTAGTGGGGGGAGGGTTAACCTACGAGCAGTACTTC
16	-	TRBJ2-1	-	TRBV6-2/TRBV6-3	CASSYDGGFSDNEQFF	TGTGCCAGCAGTTACGACGGGGGCTTTTCCGACAATGAGCAGTTCTTC
14	TRBD1	TRBJ2-2	-	TRBV12-3/TRBV12-4	CASRGQGISGELFF	TGTGCCAGCAGGGGACAGGGGATCTCCGGGGAGCTGTTTTTT
15	TRBD2	TRBJ2-2	many	TRBV7-2	CASSPSGGADGELFF	TGTGCCAGCAGCCCTAGCGGGGGGGCTGACGGGGAGCTGTTTTTT
15	-	TRBJ2-5	-	TRBV7-2	CASSPSGQPQETQYF	TGTGCCAGCAGCCCCAGTGGACAGCCCCAAGAGACCCAGTACTTC
12	-	TRBJ2-5	few	TRBV19	CASGNYHGTQYF	TGTGCCAGTGGCAACTACCATGGGACCCAGTACTTC
15	-	TRBJ2-1	-	TRBV4-1	CASSRRGTRDNEQFF	TGCGCCAGCAGCCGACGGGGTACTCGGGACAATGAGCAGTTCTTC
14	-	TRBJ2-7	-	TRBV19	CASSIDIRAYEQYF	TGTGCCAGTAGTATAGATATCCGAGCCTACGAGCAGTACTTC
13	TRBD1	TRBJ1-5	few	TRBV6-2/TRBV6-3	CASRRQGSQPQHF	TGTGCCAGCAGGCGACAGGGAAGTCAGCCCCAGCATTTT
15	-	TRBJ1-6	few	TRBV7-6	CASSPGVGRGSPLHF	TGTGCCAGCAGCCCAGGGGTCGGTAGGGGTTCACCCCTCCACTTT
14	-	TRBJ1-1	-	TRBV19	CASSINWADTEAFF	TGTGCCAGTAGTATCAACTGGGCTGACACTGAAGCTTTCTTT
13	-	TRBJ2-5	many	TRBV7-2	CASSWGWQETQYF	TGTGCCAGCAGCTGGGGGTGGCAAGAGACCCAGTACTTC